The 10 T cell receptor beta chains reported below all come from one sample, sequenced in a study of T cells in Graves' hyperthyroidism and ophthalmopathy (dated 2019 in TCRdb). Libraries were constructed by multiplex PCR. The listed sequencing device is Illumina HiSeq 2000. Amplification of TCR beta CDR3 regions was carried out from RNA transcripts. The first round of RT-PCR for the TCR CDR3 was performed with the HTBI primer set and the Qiagen OneStep RT-PCR kit. In-frame beta chains were kept once TCRdb had trimmed the public reads at Q25 with fastp and called clones with MiXCR. Identical CDR3 protein sequences are pooled into one entry, listed with their most common genes and DNA. Across this sample there are a few hundred thousand distinct CDR3 sequences, with more than 45% seen only once. Jointly, the top ten make up just under 8.5% of the sample. Sequencing was carried out using peripheral blood or thyroid tissue (not recorded which). The receptors derive from a woman aged 18-29 years with Graves' hyperthyroidism. Donor details come from another sample of the same person, matched by shared clones.

About this clonotype itself: One junction end does not reproduce the germline sequence, and a read error may be involved. J is TRBJ1-2 and V is TRBV7-9, with TRBD1 identical over 10 bases. CDR3 length equals 18 residues. Germline CDR1 and CDR2: SEHNR and FQNEAQ (reference sequence). The CDR3 is CASRLGGTGDPQHYGYTF. Written as DNA, the CDR3 is TGTGCCAGCAGGTTAGGTGGGACAGGGGATCCTCAGCACTATGGCTACACCTTC.

The chain uses TRBV11-2 and TRBJ2-7, with 7 bases fitting TRBD1. Trimming took 7 bases from V and 3 from J; bases not matched to a gene: 9. This CDR3 is 14 amino acids long. Germline CDR1 and CDR2: SGHAT and FQNNGV. As DNA, the CDR3 is TGTGCCAGCAAGCTAGACAGGGTAAGCTACGAGCAGTACTTC. The encoded protein is CASKLDRVSYEQYF.

Comment on this clonotype: Being one base from a much bigger clone, this may be a read error. The chain combines TRBV15 with TRBJ1-5; no definite D call. The length of the CDR3 is 15 residues. CDR1 and CDR2 from the germline V gene are LNHNV and YYDKDF (reference sequence). CDR3 nucleotides: TGTGCCAGCAGCCGGGTCGGGTTGGGAGATCAGCCCCAGCATTTT. This sequence encodes CASSRVGLGDQPQHF. The complete variable domain, with remaining parts taken from reference TRBV15 and TRBJ1-5, reads DAMVIQNPRYQVTQFGKPVTLSCSQTLNHNVMYWYQQKSSQAPKLLFHYYDKDFNNEADTPDNFQSRRPNTSFCFLDIRSPGLGDTAMYLCASSRVGLGDQPQHFGDGTRLSIL.

V and J are TRBV24-1 and TRBJ1-2; D is unclear. Trimming stripped 7 bases from V and 2 bases from J, with 13 bases between. The CDR3 is 14 amino acids. Germline CDR1 KGHDR, CDR2 SFDVKD. The CDR3 loop is CATSSSELNYGYTF. For the CDR3, the DNA is TGTGCCACCAGCAGTTCGGAGCTGAACTATGGCTACACCTTC.

The chain is built from TRBV7-8 and TRBJ1-1; D unresolved. CDR3 length equals 16 residues. The germline V gene encodes CDR1 SGHVS and CDR2 FQNEAQ. V gave up 8 bases and J gave up 1 base, with 20 bases separating them. The CDR3 sequence is CASSPQQRRTNTEAFF. DNA for the CDR3: TGTGCCAGCTCACCGCAACAGAGACGAACGAACACTGAAGCTTTCTTT.

V usage is TRBV29-1 and J usage is TRBJ2-7, with D possibly called TRBD1 or TRBD2 (5 bases each). The CDR3 sequence is 15 residues long. Deletions cut 5 bases from V and 0 bases from J, with 17 bases between. Germline assignment: CDR1 SQVTM and CDR2 ANQGSEA. The DNA of the CDR3 is TGCAGCGTTTGGGGGACGGCGGTCCCCTCCTACGAGCAGTACTTC. Protein: CSVWGTAVPSYEQYF.

In its sample, this clonotype was seen once. The CDR3 protein is CATTLQGVRDTIYF. DNA of the CDR3: TGTGCCACCACCCTGCAGGGGGTACGGGACACCATATATTTT. The V and J genes are TRBV15 and TRBJ1-3; TRBD1 matches 7 bases. The CDR3 covers 14 residues. From germline, CDR1 is LNHNV and CDR2 YYDKDF (reference sequence). V gave up 7 bases and J gave up 8 bases; unmatched junction bases: 11.

This clonotype has just a few counts. The chain joins TRBV10-3 to TRBJ2-7; TRBD1 agrees at 11 bases. V dropped 6 bases and J dropped 3; count of bases not matched to a gene: 4. The CDR3 is made up of 14 amino acids. Per the germline V gene, CDR1 is ENHRY and CDR2 is SYGVKD. The CDR3 sequence: CAISPGQGDYEQYF. DNA for the CDR3: TGTGCCATCAGCCCGGGACAGGGGGACTACGAGCAGTACTTC.

This clonotype appeared a few times. This sequence joins TRBV6-5 and TRBJ2-5; 10 nucleotides match TRBD2. V dropped 2 bases and J dropped 5; count of bases not matched to a gene: 8. CDR1 and CDR2 (germline): MNHEY, SVGAGI. This CDR3 spans 16 amino acids. The CDR3 sequence is CASSYGAGGPSETQYF. For the CDR3, the DNA is TGTGCCAGCAGTTACGGAGCGGGAGGGCCTTCGGAGACCCAGTACTTC.

Worth noting for this clonotype: The junction shows a germline mismatch at one end, possibly a read error. The V call is TRBV10-2, the J call TRBJ2-5; tentatively, D is TRBD2 (6 bases). This CDR3 is built from 16 residues. Germline V gene data show CDR1 as WSHSY and CDR2 as SAAADI. CDR3 sequence: CASSQKVRLAPETQYF. The DNA for the CDR3 is TGTGCCAGCAGCCAAAAAGTGCGGCTAGCGCCAGAGACCCAGTACTTC.